These 19 T cell receptor beta chains were all obtained from the same sample, sequenced in a study of glioma-infiltrating T cells after dendritic cell vaccination. The table came from immunoSEQ multiplex PCR; TCRdb's copy has only in-frame clones and leaves some out. The profile shows about 95,000 clones, over 75% of them singletons. Sequenced here: blood, sampled before dendritic cell vaccination. Receptor source: a human donor with glioblastoma.

V gene TRBV5-6 combines with J gene TRBJ2-3; TRBD1 might be the D (6 bases). This CDR3 is built from 15 residues. Germline V gene sequence: CDR1 SGHDT, CDR2 YYEEEE. V was shortened by 3 bases and J by 2 bases, with 13 bases between the two germline ends. The CDR3 loop reads CASSSMDRYTDTQYF. DNA for the CDR3: TGTGCCAGCAGCTCTATGGACAGATACACAGATACGCAGTATTTT.

V usage is TRBV6-5 and J usage is TRBJ2-1; 11 bases line up with TRBD2. CDR3 size: 15 residues. Germline V lookup: CDR1 MNHEY, CDR2 SVGAGI. Losses at the gene ends were 1 base for V and 4 bases for J; bases not matched to a gene: 0. The CDR3, as DNA: TGTGCCAGCAGTTACTTAGCGGGGGGGTACAATGAGCAGTTCTTC. Translating it yields CASSYLAGGYNEQFF.

The rearrangement joins TRBV9 to TRBJ1-2, with 9 nucleotides matching TRBD1. Germline CDR1 SGDLS, CDR2 YYNGEE. The length of the CDR3 is 15 residues. Trimming cost V 0 bases and J 8 bases; bases outside gene matches: 8. The CDR3 loop reads CASSVALQGAGGYTF. As DNA, the CDR3 is TGTGCCAGCAGCGTAGCCCTACAGGGGGCAGGAGGCTACACCTTC.

The chain uses TRBV7-9 and TRBJ1-5; the D is unclear. CDR3 size: 12 residues. Trimming cost V 4 bases and J 4 bases, with 5 bases left between them. From germline, CDR1 is SEHNR and CDR2 FQNEAQ (reference sequence). The CDR3 here is CASSYTNQPQHF. CDR3 DNA: TGTGCCAGCAGCTACACAAATCAGCCCCAGCATTTT.

The chain joins TRBV5-1 to TRBJ2-2; TRBD1 aligns across 9 bases. The V and J ends lost 7 bases and 4 bases, in that order; junction bases with no gene match: 5. In germline, CDR1 is SGHRS, CDR2 YFSETQ. The CDR3 is 14 amino acids. CDR3 sequence: CASGGQGVTGELFF. DNA of the CDR3: TGCGCCAGCGGGGGACAGGGTGTCACCGGGGAGCTGTTTTTT.

The chain employs TRBV5-5 and TRBJ2-3; 8 bases align to TRBD1. From germline, CDR1 is SGHKS and CDR2 YYEKEE (reference sequence). The CDR3 is 13 amino acids. Losses at the gene ends were 4 bases for V and 5 bases for J; bases not matched to a gene: 3. The CDR3 DNA sequence: TGTGCCAGCAGCGCAGGGGGCGGAGATACGCAGTATTTT. Protein: CASSAGGGDTQYF.

Turning to this clone: The germline gene is not matched at one end of the junction; a read error may be the cause. This chain links TRBV6-5 with TRBJ2-4; D is unclear. The CDR3 covers 14 residues. Germline CDR1 is MNHEY and CDR2 is SVGAGI. Here the CDR3 reads CASSPTDSMVPSHF. In DNA, the CDR3 is TGTGCCAGCAGTCCTACTGACTCTATGGTCCCATCACACTTC.

The V and J genes are TRBV5-1 and TRBJ1-1, with a possible D match to TRBD1 (6 bases). The CDR3 has 15 residues. Germline V gene data show CDR1 as SGHRS and CDR2 as YFSETQ. Trimming took off 1 base at V and 3 bases at J, with 13 bases between the two ends. CDR3 sequence reads: CASSLNGGRYTEAFF. DNA of the CDR3: TGCGCCAGCAGCTTGAACGGGGGGCGGTACACTGAAGCTTTCTTT.

The chain uses TRBV5-6 and TRBJ1-2; D is perhaps TRBD1 (6 bases). This CDR3 is 13 amino acids long. Trimming pared 4 bases from V and 4 bases from J, leaving 11 bases between. The germline V gene encodes CDR1 SGHDT and CDR2 YYEEEE. The chain's CDR3 is CASSPRTVYGYTF. The CDR3 DNA sequence: TGTGCCAGCAGCCCTCGGACAGTCTATGGCTACACCTTC. The full variable domain, rest sourced from reference TRBV5-6 and TRBJ1-2, is DAGVTQSPTHLIKTRGQQVTLRCSPKSGHDTVSWYQQALGQGPQFIFQYYEEEERQRGNFPDRFSGHQFPNYSSELNVNALLLGDSALYLCASSPRTVYGYTFGSGTRLTVV.

J is TRBJ1-2 and V is TRBV19; 10 nucleotides align to TRBD1. Germline CDR1 LNHDA, CDR2 SQIVND (reference sequence). The CDR3 consists of 16 residues. V lost 1 base and J lost 3; bases outside the gene matches: 5. CDR3: CASSIARTGGYYGYTF. The DNA for the CDR3 is TGTGCCAGTAGTATAGCGCGGACAGGGGGGTACTATGGCTACACCTTC.

The chain combines TRBV5-4 with TRBJ2-3; 8 bases agree with TRBD1. The CDR3 has 15 amino acids. Germline trimming cut 3 bases from V and 1 base from J; bases unmatched to any gene: 4. The germline CDR1 and CDR2 sequences are SGHNT and YYREEE (reference sequence). CDR3 sequence: CASSSGQGRTDTQYF. The CDR3 DNA sequence: TGTGCCAGCAGCTCCGGACAGGGCCGCACAGATACGCAGTATTTT.

The chain has TRBV7-2 and TRBJ2-5, with a weak D call TRBD2 (5 bases). This CDR3 has 13 residues. Germline V gene sequence: CDR1 SGHTA, CDR2 FQGNSA. The V gene lost 6 bases and the J gene lost 5 bases, with 13 bases spanning the gap. Written as DNA, the CDR3 is TGTGCCAGCAGTTCGGCGGGTGGGGAGACCCAGTACTTC. It translates to CASSSAGGETQYF.

The chain recombines TRBV7-6 with TRBJ2-7, with TRBD1 matching 7 bases. J was trimmed by 4 bases and V by 2 bases; bases with no gene match: 8. Germline values: CDR1 SGHVS, CDR2 FNYEAQ. This CDR3 spans 15 amino acids. CDR3 in DNA: TGTGCCAGCAGCTTAAACCGGCAGGACAGGTACGAGCAGTACTTC. Its protein product is CASSLNRQDRYEQYF.

The chain links TRBV6-6 to TRBJ2-7; the match to TRBD1 covers 7 bases. This CDR3 contains 14 residues. V dropped 5 bases and J dropped 6; count of bases not matched to a gene: 10. The germline V gene encodes CDR1 MNHNY and CDR2 SVGAGI (reference sequence). CDR3 region: CASSPRQGAVEQYF. The DNA of the CDR3 is TGTGCCAGCAGTCCCCGACAGGGCGCAGTCGAGCAGTACTTC.

This rearrangement joins TRBV1 to TRBJ1-1; the table gives TRBD1 as D, unverified against the DNA. TRBV1 is a documented pseudogene. The CDR3 loop spans 15 amino acids. The CDR3 DNA follows: TGCACCAGCAGCCGACAGGGACTTCGGTACACTGAAGCTTTCTTT. It is translated as CTSSRQGLRYTEAFF.

The rearrangement joins TRBV19 to TRBJ1-5, with D possibly matching TRBD1 (5 bases). Germline lookup yields CDR1 LNHDA and CDR2 SQIVND (reference sequence). With 7 bases removed from V and 4 bases from J, the gap between germline ends came to 17 bases. CDR3 length equals 15 residues. The CDR3 spells CASKPQGTPNQPQHF. CDR3 DNA: TGTGCCAGTAAGCCCCAAGGGACTCCAAATCAGCCCCAGCATTTT.

V gene TRBV19 combines with J gene TRBJ1-5; D is perhaps TRBD1 (6 bases). Trimming pared 7 bases from V and 0 bases from J, leaving 13 bases between. Germline CDR1 LNHDA, CDR2 SQIVND (reference sequence). This CDR3 has 15 amino acids. The CDR3 here is CASKRDNYSNQPQHF. The CDR3 coding sequence is TGTGCCAGTAAAAGGGACAACTATAGCAATCAGCCCCAGCATTTT.

CDR3 DNA: TGTGCCAGCAGGACGACGGCCCGGGGCAATGAGCAGTTCTTC. This encodes CASRTTARGNEQFF. The chain employs TRBV6-5 and TRBJ2-1; D possibly corresponds to TRBD2 (5 bases). This CDR3 spans 14 amino acids. Germline loops: CDR1 MNHEY, CDR2 SVGAGI. The V and J ends lost 6 bases and 6 bases respectively, with 15 bases between them.

The J gene is TRBJ2-5, the V gene TRBV21-1; the table's TRBD1 call for D was not verified on the DNA. TRBV21-1 is a documented pseudogene. This CDR3 spans 13 amino acids. For the CDR3, the DNA is TGTGCCAACCCCCCGTTGATTCAGGAGACCCAGTACTTC. Protein product: CANPPLIQETQYF.